The sequence of this TCR beta chain was determined in a study of Graves' ophthalmopathy and Graves' hyperthyroidism. Overall study: Specimen type is peripheral blood, obtained at initial diagnosis before any treatment.

Germline assignment: CDR1 DFQATT and CDR2 SNEGSKA (reference sequence). The ends lost 0 bases at V and 7 bases at J; junction bases unmatched: 3. CDR3 length equals 14 residues. Study findings and constraints: The model predicted ophthalmopathy progression with around 70% sensitivity and around 72% specificity. Between ophthalmopathy and stable hyperthyroidism, a 13-signature model drew a separation with about 85% sensitivity and over 80% specificity.

This clonotype was detected many times. Its antigen is currently unknown. The authors amplified TCR beta CDR3 regions from RNA transcripts. The library came from an HTBI-primed first-round RT-PCR and a second-round multiplex PCR. TCRdb reanalysed the multiplex PCR reads using MiXCR and keeps one entry per CDR3 protein. Of 400,000 to 500,000 distinct CDR3 sequences in the sample, approximately 21% were seen once. Sample: peripheral blood. The chain links TRBV20-1 to TRBJ2-7, with 13 bases identical to TRBD2. The clonotype was recovered from a woman between 18 and 29 years old with stable Graves' hyperthyroidism. Here the CDR3 reads CSARDEGLAGEQYF. The CDR3 DNA is TGCAGTGCTAGAGATGAGGGACTAGCGGGAGAGCAGTACTTC.